Below, 15 T cell receptor beta chains from the same sample are listed, as sequenced in a study of T cell changes during pregnancy in multiple sclerosis. Some clones are missing from TCRdb's copy, which holds only in-frame ones; the method was immunoSEQ multiplex PCR. The repertoire holds over 45,000 clones, with roughly 92% as singletons. The sequenced sample was CD8+ T cells from peripheral blood mononuclear cells, obtained in the third trimester of pregnancy. Source of these receptors: a female donor with multiple sclerosis, enrolled in a pregnancy study.

The chain combines TRBV30 with TRBJ2-7, with 7 bases aligning to TRBD2. The germline V gene has CDR1 GTSNPN and CDR2 SVGIG (reference sequence). The CDR3 length is 15 residues. With 0 bases clipped from V and 5 bases from J, the junction kept 10 bases outside the gene matches. In DNA, the CDR3 is TGTGCCTGGAGTGTACTGGCGGGAGAAGTCCACGAGCAGTACTTC. Amino acids: CAWSVLAGEVHEQYF.

The chain combines TRBV6-4 with TRBJ1-5, with no clear D. The CDR3 extends over 16 amino acids. In germline, CDR1 is MRHNA, CDR2 SNTAGT. Trimming shortened V by 3 bases and J by 0 bases, and 12 bases separated the two germline ends. As DNA, the CDR3 is TGTGCCAGCAGTGAGGGAGGTCCTCTTAGCAATCAGCCCCAGCATTTT. Residues: CASSEGGPLSNQPQHF.

V and J are TRBV9 and TRBJ2-5, with TRBD1 identical over 9 bases. CDR1 and CDR2 (germline): SGDLS, YYNGEE. V gave up 4 bases and J gave up 5 bases; unmatched junction bases: 12. CDR3 length: 16 residues. CDR3 bases: TGTGCCAGCAGCATAACAGGGGGACAGGGTAGGGAGACCCAGTACTTC. Protein sequence: CASSITGGQGRETQYF.

The chain couples TRBV7-9 to TRBJ2-5; D is unresolved. CDR3 length equals 15 residues. V lost 1 base to trimming and J lost 1 base, with 10 bases between them. Germline-derived CDR1 and CDR2 are SEHNR and FQNEAQ (reference sequence). CDR3 sequence (DNA): TGTGCCAGCAGCTTAGTTGAACACCGCCAAGAGACCCAGTACTTC. It specifies CASSLVEHRQETQYF.

The chain carries TRBV6-5 and TRBJ2-2; D possibly corresponds to TRBD2 (5 bases). CDR3 length equals 13 residues. Trimming stripped 2 bases from V and 8 bases from J, with 9 bases between. From germline, CDR1 is MNHEY and CDR2 SVGAGI. The CDR3: CASSYEGGGELFF. The CDR3 DNA reads as TGTGCCAGCAGTTACGAAGGAGGTGGGGAGCTGTTTTTT.

This chain joins TRBV6-1 and TRBJ1-2; 11 bases are a match to TRBD1. CDR1 is MNHNS, CDR2 SASEGT, per germline. The V and J ends lost 0 bases and 5 bases, in that order; junction bases with no gene match: 5. This CDR3 has 16 residues. CDR3 coding DNA: TGTGCCAGCAGTGAAGCGGGGGACAGGGGGGTTTATGGCTACACCTTC. Amino acid sequence: CASSEAGDRGVYGYTF.

The chain is built from TRBV6-4 and TRBJ2-3, with TRBD2 matching over 8 bases. CDR1 and CDR2 from the germline V gene are MRHNA and SNTAGT. The CDR3 covers 15 residues. With 1 base clipped from V and 0 bases from J, the junction kept 0 bases outside the gene matches. The CDR3 loop reads CASSDLAGSTDTQYF. In nucleotides, the CDR3 is TGTGCCAGCAGTGACTTAGCGGGGAGCACAGATACGCAGTATTTT.

Only one count was recorded for this clone. The chain is built from TRBV4-1 and TRBJ2-2; TRBD1 matches at 8 bases. Germline CDR1 is MGHRA and CDR2 is YSYEKL. The CDR3 has 15 residues. The V segment lost 5 bases and the J segment 6 bases; nucleotides outside the gene matches: 8. In DNA, the CDR3 is TGCGCCAGCAGCGACGGACAGGGACTTTCCGGGGAGCTGTTTTTT. This sequence encodes CASSDGQGLSGELFF.

The chain combines TRBV6-1 with TRBJ2-2; the match to TRBD2 covers 7 bases. Per germline, CDR1 MNHNS and CDR2 SASEGT. Trimming at V came to 2 bases and at J to 7 bases, leaving 16 bases not matched to a gene. The CDR3 covers 18 residues. The CDR3 nucleotides read TGTGCCAGCAGTGAATACCCGTTGGAGGGAGGGCGGGGCGGGGAGCTGTTTTTT. This encodes CASSEYPLEGGRGGELFF.

This clone was found a few times. V usage is TRBV7-9 and J usage is TRBJ2-2; D not resolved. Germline V gives CDR1 SEHNR, CDR2 FQNEAQ (reference sequence). V was trimmed by 3 bases and J by 2 bases, leaving 4 bases between them. The CDR3 length is 13 residues. In DNA, the CDR3 is TGTGCCAGCAGCTTTGTAAACACCGGGGAGCTGTTTTTT. As protein: CASSFVNTGELFF. The whole variable domain, filled in from reference TRBV7-9 and TRBJ2-2, reads DTGVSQNPRHKITKRGQNVTFRCDPISEHNRLYWYRQTLGQGPEFLTYFQNEAQLEKSRLLSDRFSAERPKGSFSTLEIQRTEQGDSAMYLCASSFVNTGELFFGEGSRLTVL.

V usage is TRBV6-1 and J usage is TRBJ2-7; possibly TRBD1 for D (5 bases). Germline assignment: CDR1 MNHNS and CDR2 SASEGT. Trimming took off 6 bases at V and 4 bases at J, with 13 bases between the two ends. The CDR3 is 13 residues long. DNA for the CDR3: TGTGCCAGCAGCGTGGGGCTGACTTACGAGCAGTACTTC. Its translation: CASSVGLTYEQYF.

The chain couples TRBV19 to TRBJ2-7; no clear D. This CDR3 is built from 14 residues. V lost 6 bases to trimming and J lost 1 base, with 13 bases between them. CDR1 is LNHDA, CDR2 SQIVND, per germline (reference sequence). The CDR3: CASSMGSPSYEQYF. CDR3 in DNA: TGTGCCAGTAGCATGGGCAGCCCTTCCTACGAGCAGTACTTC.

This rearrangement joins TRBV27 to TRBJ2-7, with D possibly being TRBD2 (5 bases). Between the trimmed V and J ends, which lost 3 bases and 2 bases, there was a span of 8 bases. CDR3 size: 13 residues. Germline V gene sequence: CDR1 MNHEY, CDR2 SMNVEV (reference sequence). The chain's CDR3 is CASSFGNTYEQYF. In DNA, the CDR3 is TGTGCCAGCAGTTTCGGGAACACCTACGAGCAGTACTTC.

This rearrangement joins TRBV27 to TRBJ2-1; TRBD2 might be the D (7 bases). The length of the CDR3 is 17 residues. The V gene lost 1 base and the J gene lost 5 bases, with 18 bases spanning the gap. Germline V gene sequence: CDR1 MNHEY, CDR2 SMNVEV (reference sequence). DNA of the CDR3: TGTGCCAGCAGTTTATTCCGGGACACCCGGGGGGACAATGAGCAGTTCTTC. Its protein is CASSLFRDTRGDNEQFF.

The genes are TRBV9 and TRBJ1-1; the D gene is possibly TRBD1 (6 bases). Germline values: CDR1 SGDLS, CDR2 YYNGEE. Trimming shortened V by 7 bases and J by 2 bases, and 18 bases separated the two germline ends. This CDR3 is built from 15 residues. The CDR3, as DNA: TGTGCCAGCCGGGGGGCCGGAGGCACTAACACTGAAGCTTTCTTT. As protein: CASRGAGGTNTEAFF.